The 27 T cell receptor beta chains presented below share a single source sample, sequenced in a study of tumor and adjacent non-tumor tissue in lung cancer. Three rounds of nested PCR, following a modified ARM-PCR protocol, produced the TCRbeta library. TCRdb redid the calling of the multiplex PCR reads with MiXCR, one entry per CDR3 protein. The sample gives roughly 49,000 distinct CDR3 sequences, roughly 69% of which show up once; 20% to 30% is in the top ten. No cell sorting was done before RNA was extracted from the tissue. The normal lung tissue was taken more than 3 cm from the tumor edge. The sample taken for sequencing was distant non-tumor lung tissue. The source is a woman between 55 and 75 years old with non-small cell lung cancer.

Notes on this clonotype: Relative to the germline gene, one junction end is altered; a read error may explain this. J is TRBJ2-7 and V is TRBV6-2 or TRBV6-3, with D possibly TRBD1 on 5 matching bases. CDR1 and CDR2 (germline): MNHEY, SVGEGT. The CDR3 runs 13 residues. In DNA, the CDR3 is TGTACCAGACCACGCACGACAGCCTACGAGCAGTACTTC. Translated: CTRPRTTAYEQYF.

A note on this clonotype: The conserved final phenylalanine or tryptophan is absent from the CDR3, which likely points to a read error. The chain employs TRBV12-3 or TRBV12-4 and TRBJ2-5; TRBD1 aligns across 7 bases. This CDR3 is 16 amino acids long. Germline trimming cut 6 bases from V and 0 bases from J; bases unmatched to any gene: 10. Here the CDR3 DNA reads TGTGCCAGCAGGGACGGACAGGCCCTGCACCAAGAGACCCAGTACATC. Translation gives CASRDGQALHQETQYI.

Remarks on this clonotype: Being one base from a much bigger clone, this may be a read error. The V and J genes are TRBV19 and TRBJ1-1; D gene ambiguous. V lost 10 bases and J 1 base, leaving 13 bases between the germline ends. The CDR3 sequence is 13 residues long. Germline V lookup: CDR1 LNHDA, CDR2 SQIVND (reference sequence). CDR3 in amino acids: CATRHPPNTEAFF. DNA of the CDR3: TGTGCCACAAGACATCCCCCGAACACTGAAGCTTTCTTT.

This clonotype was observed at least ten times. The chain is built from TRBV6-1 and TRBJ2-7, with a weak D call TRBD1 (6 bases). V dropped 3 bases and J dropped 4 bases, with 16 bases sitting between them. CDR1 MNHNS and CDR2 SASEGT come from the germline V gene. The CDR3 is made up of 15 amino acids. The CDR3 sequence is CASSDSRQVWYEQYF. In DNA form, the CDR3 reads TGTGCCAGCAGTGACTCTCGACAGGTTTGGTACGAGCAGTACTTC.

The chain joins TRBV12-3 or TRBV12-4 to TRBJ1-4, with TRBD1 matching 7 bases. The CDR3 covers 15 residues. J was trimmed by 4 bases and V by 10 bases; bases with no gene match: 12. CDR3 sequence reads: CATRSNRGGNEKLFF. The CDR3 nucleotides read TGTGCCACCAGGTCGAACAGGGGTGGTAATGAAAAACTGTTTTTT.

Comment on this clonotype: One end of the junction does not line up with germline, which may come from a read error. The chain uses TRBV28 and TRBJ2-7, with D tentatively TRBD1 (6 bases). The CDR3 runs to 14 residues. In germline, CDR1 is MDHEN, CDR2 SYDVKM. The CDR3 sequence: CASSLGQGIHEQYF. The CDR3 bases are TGTGCAAGCAGTTTGGGGCAGGGGATTCACGAGCAGTACTTC.

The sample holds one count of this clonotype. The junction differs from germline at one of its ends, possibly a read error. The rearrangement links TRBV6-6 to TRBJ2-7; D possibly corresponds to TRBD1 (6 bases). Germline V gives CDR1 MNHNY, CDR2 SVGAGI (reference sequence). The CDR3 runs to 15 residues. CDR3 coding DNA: TGTGCCAGCAGTCGCCAGACAGGTGGAGGCTACGAGCACTACTTC. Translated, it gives CASSRQTGGGYEHYF.

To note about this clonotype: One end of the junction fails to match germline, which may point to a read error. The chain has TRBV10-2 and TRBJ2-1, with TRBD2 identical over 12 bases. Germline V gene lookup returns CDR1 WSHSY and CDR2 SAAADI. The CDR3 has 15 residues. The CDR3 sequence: CDSSSSGGASGEQSF. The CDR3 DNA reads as TGCGACAGCAGCTCTAGCGGGGGGGCCTCAGGTGAGCAGTCCTTC.

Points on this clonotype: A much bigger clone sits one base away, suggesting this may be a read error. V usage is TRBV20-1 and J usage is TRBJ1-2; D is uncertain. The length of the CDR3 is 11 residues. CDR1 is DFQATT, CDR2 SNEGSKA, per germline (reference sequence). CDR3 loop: CNAQAGRGYTF. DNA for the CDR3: TGCAATGCTCAAGCGGGAAGAGGGTACACCTTC.

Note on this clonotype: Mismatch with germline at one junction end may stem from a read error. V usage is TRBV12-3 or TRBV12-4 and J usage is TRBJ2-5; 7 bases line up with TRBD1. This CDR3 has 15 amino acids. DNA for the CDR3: TGTGTCAGCAGCGCTAGCAGGGGGTACCAAGAGACCCGGTACTTC. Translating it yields CVSSASRGYQETRYF.

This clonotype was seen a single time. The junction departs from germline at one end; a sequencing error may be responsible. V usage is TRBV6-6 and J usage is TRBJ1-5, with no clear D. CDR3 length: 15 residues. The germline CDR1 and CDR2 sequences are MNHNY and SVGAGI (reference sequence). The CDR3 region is CASSFVGRCNQPQLF. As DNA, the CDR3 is TGTGCCAGCAGCTTTGTTGGGCGGTGCAATCAGCCCCAGCTTTTT.

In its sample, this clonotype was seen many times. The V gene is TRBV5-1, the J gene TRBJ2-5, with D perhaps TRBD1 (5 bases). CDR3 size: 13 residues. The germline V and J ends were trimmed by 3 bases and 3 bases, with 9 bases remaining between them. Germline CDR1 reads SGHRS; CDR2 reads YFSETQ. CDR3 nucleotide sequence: TGCGCCAGCAGCTCAGGACAAGAAGAGACCCAGTACTTC. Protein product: CASSSGQEETQYF.

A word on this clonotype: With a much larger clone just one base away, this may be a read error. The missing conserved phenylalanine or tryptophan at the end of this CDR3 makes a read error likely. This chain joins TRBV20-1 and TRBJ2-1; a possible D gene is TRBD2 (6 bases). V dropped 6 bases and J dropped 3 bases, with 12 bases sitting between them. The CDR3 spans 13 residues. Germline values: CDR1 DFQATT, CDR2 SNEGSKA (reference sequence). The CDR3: CSANSGYYNEQFL. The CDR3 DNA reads TGCAGTGCGAATAGCGGCTACTACAATGAGCAGTTCCTC.

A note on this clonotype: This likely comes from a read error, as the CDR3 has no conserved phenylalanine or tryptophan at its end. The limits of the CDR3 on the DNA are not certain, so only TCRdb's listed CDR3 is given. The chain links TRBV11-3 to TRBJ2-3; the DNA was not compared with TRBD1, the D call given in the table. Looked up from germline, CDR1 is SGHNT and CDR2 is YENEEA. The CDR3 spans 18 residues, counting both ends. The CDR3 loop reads CASSLDLTGGRSTDTRYY.

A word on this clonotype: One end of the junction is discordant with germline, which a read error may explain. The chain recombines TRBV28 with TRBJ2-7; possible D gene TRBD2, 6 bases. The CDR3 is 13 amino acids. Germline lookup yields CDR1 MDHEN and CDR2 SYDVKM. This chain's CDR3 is CASRLAVAYKQYF. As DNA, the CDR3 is TGTGCCAGCAGATTAGCGGTCGCCTACAAGCAGTACTTC.

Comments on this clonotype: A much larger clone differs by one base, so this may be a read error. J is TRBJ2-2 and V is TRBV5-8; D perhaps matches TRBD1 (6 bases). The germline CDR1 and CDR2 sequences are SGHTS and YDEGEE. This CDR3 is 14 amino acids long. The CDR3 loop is CASGLTGNTGELFF. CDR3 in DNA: TGTGCCAGCGGCTTGACAGGGAACACCGGGGAGCTGTTTTTT.

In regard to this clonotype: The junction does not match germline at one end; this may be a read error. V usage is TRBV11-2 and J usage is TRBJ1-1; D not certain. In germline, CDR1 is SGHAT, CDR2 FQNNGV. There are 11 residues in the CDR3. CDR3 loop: CASSLVIEAFF. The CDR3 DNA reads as TGTGCTAGCAGCTTAGTGATTGAAGCCTTCTTT.

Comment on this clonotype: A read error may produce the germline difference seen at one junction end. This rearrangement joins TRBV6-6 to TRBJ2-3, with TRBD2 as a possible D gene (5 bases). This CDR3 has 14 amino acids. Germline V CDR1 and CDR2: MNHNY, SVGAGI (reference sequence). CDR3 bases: TGTGCAAGCAGTCTGAGCGGAAACACAGATACGCAGTATTTT. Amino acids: CASSLSGNTDTQYF.

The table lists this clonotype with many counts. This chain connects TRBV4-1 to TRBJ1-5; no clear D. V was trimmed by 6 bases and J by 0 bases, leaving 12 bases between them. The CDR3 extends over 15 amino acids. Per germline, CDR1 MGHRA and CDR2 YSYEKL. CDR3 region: CASRKTFDSNQPQHF. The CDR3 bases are TGCGCCAGCAGAAAAACATTTGATAGCAATCAGCCCCAGCATTTT.

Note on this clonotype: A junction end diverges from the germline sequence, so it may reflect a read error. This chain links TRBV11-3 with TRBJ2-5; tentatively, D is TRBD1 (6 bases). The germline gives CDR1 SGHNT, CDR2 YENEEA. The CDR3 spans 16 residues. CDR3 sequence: CASSLDLGMTGETQYF. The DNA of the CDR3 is TGTGCAAGCAGCTTAGACCTGGGTATGACAGGAGAGACCCAGTACTTC.

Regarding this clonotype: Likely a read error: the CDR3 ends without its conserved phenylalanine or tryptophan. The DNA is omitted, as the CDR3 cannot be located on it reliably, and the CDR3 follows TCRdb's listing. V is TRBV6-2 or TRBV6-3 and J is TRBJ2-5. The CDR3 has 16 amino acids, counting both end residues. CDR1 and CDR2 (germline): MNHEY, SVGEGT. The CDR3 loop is CASSTPRSGDQETHYL.

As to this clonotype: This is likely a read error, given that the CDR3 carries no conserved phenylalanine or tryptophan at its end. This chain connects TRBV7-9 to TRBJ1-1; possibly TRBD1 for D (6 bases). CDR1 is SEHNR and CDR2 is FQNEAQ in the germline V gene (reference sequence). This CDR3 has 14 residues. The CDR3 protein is CASSPRGLNTEAFS. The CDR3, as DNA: TGTGCCAGCAGCCCCCGGGGGCTGAATACTGAAGCTTTCTCT.

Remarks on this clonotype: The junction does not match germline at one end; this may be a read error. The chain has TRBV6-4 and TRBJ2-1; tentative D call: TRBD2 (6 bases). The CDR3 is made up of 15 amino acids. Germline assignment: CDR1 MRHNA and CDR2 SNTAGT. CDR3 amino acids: CASRDSRSGYNEQFF. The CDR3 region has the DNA TGTGCCAGCAGAGACTCCCGGAGCGGGTACAATGAGCAGTTCTTC.

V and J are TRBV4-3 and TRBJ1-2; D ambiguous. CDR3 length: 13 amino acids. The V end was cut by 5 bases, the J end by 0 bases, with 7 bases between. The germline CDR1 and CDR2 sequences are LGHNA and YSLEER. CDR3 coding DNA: TGCGCCAGCAGCGAAAAGGCTAACTATGGCTACACCTTC. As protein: CASSEKANYGYTF.

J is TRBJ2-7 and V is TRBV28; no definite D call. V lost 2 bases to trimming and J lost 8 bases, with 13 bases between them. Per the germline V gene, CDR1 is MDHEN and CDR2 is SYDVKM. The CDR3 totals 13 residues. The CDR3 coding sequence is TGTGCCAGCAGTTTAGCGGCCGCCCACAAGCAGTACTTC. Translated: CASSLAAAHKQYF.

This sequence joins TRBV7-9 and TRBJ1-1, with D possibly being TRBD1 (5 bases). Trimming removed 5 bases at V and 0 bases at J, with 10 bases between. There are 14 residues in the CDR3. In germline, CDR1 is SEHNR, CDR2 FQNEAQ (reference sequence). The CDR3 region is CASSRGDLNTEAFF. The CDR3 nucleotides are TGTGCCAGCAGCCGCGGGGACCTGAACACTGAAGCTTTCTTT.

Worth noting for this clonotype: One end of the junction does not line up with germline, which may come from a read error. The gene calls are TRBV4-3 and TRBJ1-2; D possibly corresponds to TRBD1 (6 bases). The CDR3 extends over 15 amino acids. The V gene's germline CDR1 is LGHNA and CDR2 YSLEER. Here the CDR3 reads CTSSPEGQGTYGYTF. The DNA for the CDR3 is TGCACCAGCAGCCCAGAGGGTCAGGGGACCTATGGCTACACCTTC.